The rows below give T cell receptor beta chains drawn from one sample of a study of blood T cell repertoires in COVID-19. Libraries were prepared by immunoSEQ multiplex PCR; TCRdb keeps only in-frame clonotypes and omits some of them. Of some 230,000 clones listed, more than 80% are singletons. The sequenced material came from PBMCs or T cells enriched from blood (not recorded which). The receptors derive from a woman under 30 in a cohort exposed to, infected with or recovered from COVID-19 (not recorded which). Both conserved end residues are part of each CDR3. Clone size is not always given. Where it is, it says once, few, many or a class for expanded clones.

CDR3aa,abundance,v_gene
CASSQGRAGYGYTF,-,TRBV14
CASSLSARGRNTEAFF,-,TRBV27
CASLRSGGYNEQFF,-,TRBV18
CASSQVSQEHGYTF,-,TRBV3-1/TRBV3-2
CASSYRKGPSYEQYF,few,TRBV4-1
CASSQDWSGALNTEAFF,-,TRBV14
CASRPKTGMGTYNEQFF,-,TRBV28
CASSTGGLNYGYTF,-,TRBV6-2/TRBV6-3
CASSPGQGMSTEAFF,once,TRBV2
CASSPTGAIATNEQFF,once,TRBV5-5
CAISEQDYEQYF,-,TRBV10-3
CASSPGQGVEGWGSPLHF,once,TRBV28
CASSQGMSETSDNEQFF,-,TRBV3-1/TRBV3-2
CASTRGTGEPEAFF,once,TRBV5-1
CASSIEGGSGANVLTF,-,TRBV19
CASSLSQGNNSPLHF,-,TRBV7-9
CASSPWTSASYEQYF,-,TRBV11-2
CASREGLAGESYEQYF,-,TRBV5-5
CASSSHPADILSGNTIYF,-,TRBV28
CASSQVGTANQPQHF,-,TRBV4-2
CASSFPGEAQPQHF,-,TRBV5-6
CASSPPGTMKTQYF,-,TRBV5-4
CASSLQGDTAEAFF,-,TRBV7-3
CASSSGLAEEQYF,few,TRBV7-3
CASSIRQGPNTGELFF,few,TRBV9
CASSSTGGREAFF,-,TRBV6-5
CASSSGTGGFPAETQYF,-,TRBV19
CASSVPGTGGEKLFF,-,TRBV2
CASRGGASGNTIYF,-,TRBV28
CASSDAADGDEAFF,-,TRBV10-1
CASHVRGTEAFF,-,TRBV19
CASSEPGKNTGELFF,-,TRBV6-1
CASSLHSTEAFF,-,TRBV27
CASSPGLGGGKLFF,-,TRBV3-1/TRBV3-2
CASSLLAKTDTQYF,-,TRBV2
CASSLVRGSDSYNEQFF,-,TRBV5-4
CAWLRQGGNTIYF,-,TRBV30
CASSSSGSETDTQYF,-,TRBV7-6
CASSTRGYEAFF,-,TRBV19
CASSSTVSSGNTIYF,few,TRBV5-6
CASSFRGGLSETQYF,-,TRBV19
CASGRVEDTGELFF,-,TRBV6-5
CASRSQGASYEQYF,-,TRBV28
CASNPDRPIWYGYTF,-,TRBV6-5
CASSLVSILGYTF,-,TRBV7-2
CASSFGLGGPSNEQFF,-,TRBV7-7
CASSPMGQGADTQYF,-,TRBV7-3
CASSPEGAIGNTIYF,many,TRBV18
CASSWSGGSYEQYF,-,TRBV27
CASSLAFLAGSQETQYF,once,TRBV7-2